What follows are 7 T cell receptor beta chains derived from one specimen sequenced in a study of blood T cell repertoires in COVID-19. TCRdb's table, derived via immunoSEQ multiplex PCR, lists solely in-frame clones and lacks some. This sample yields about 37,000 clones, of which 75% to 95% are seen a single time; less than 7% belongs to the top ten. Source material: peripheral blood. The receptors were sampled from a woman older than 75 with acute or convalescent COVID-19.

The rearrangement joins TRBV7-8 to TRBJ1-1; D not resolved. V lost 2 bases, J lost 4 bases, and 11 bases lay in between. Germline CDR1 reads SGHVS; CDR2 reads FQNEAQ. The CDR3 loop spans 14 amino acids. This chain's CDR3 is CASSLSRGFTEAFF. The CDR3 nucleotides read TGTGCCAGCAGCTTAAGCCGGGGATTCACTGAAGCTTTCTTT. The full variable domain, its missing parts supplied by reference TRBV7-8 and TRBJ1-1, is GAGVSQSPRYKVAKRGQDVALRCDPISGHVSLFWYQQALGQGPEFLTYFQNEAQLDKSGLPSDRFFAERPEGSVSTLKIQRTQQEDSAVYLCASSLSRGFTEAFFGQGTRLTVV.

This clone showed up just once. The chain couples TRBV3-1 (or the pseudogene TRBV3-2) to TRBJ1-2; 7 nucleotides align to TRBD1. With 4 bases clipped from V and 6 bases from J, the junction kept 8 bases outside the gene matches. The germline CDR1 and CDR2 sequences are LGHDT and YNNKEL (reference sequence). This CDR3 region has 14 residues. The CDR3 DNA is TGTGCCAGCAGCCCTGAGAGGGGGACAGATGGCTACACCTTC. This sequence encodes CASSPERGTDGYTF.

The chain is built from TRBV5-1 and TRBJ2-7, with D possibly TRBD1 on 6 matching bases. From germline, CDR1 is SGHRS and CDR2 YFSETQ. The CDR3 extends over 13 amino acids. V was clipped by 3 bases and J by 3 bases, with 10 bases between them. CDR3 protein: CASSSPGHYEQYF. The CDR3 DNA reads as TGCGCCAGCAGCTCTCCGGGACACTACGAGCAGTACTTC.

The chain couples TRBV5-1 to TRBJ1-3; the match to TRBD1 covers 8 bases. This CDR3 is built from 21 residues. After removal of 4 bases from V and 0 bases from J, the junction contained 21 bases not matched to a gene. Germline assignment: CDR1 SGHRS and CDR2 YFSETQ. CDR3 nucleotide sequence: TGCGCCAGCAGCCTAAGCGGACAGGGTAGTAAATCTTGGCTCTCTGGAAACACCATATATTTT. As protein: CASSLSGQGSKSWLSGNTIYF.

This chain connects TRBV9 to TRBJ2-1, with 7 bases identical to TRBD2. The germline CDR1 and CDR2 sequences are SGDLS and YYNGEE. This CDR3 comprises 17 residues. V shed 4 bases and J 6 bases; nucleotides not matched to a gene: 16. The CDR3 DNA reads as TGTGCCAGCAGCCCTCGCGGGGGAGGCAGGGCCAGCAATGAGCAGTTCTTC. Its protein is CASSPRGGGRASNEQFF.

This rearrangement joins TRBV5-1 to TRBJ1-5; no firm D call. Trimming took off 4 bases at V and 11 bases at J, with 4 bases between the two ends. Germline lookup yields CDR1 SGHRS and CDR2 YFSETQ. The CDR3 has 9 residues. CDR3 residues: CASSPTQHF. DNA for the CDR3: TGCGCCAGCAGCCCTACCCAGCATTTT.

The V call is TRBV20-1, the J call TRBJ1-1; no clear D gene. Germline CDR1 reads DFQATT; CDR2 reads SNEGSKA (reference sequence). This CDR3 is 13 amino acids long. Deletions cut 6 bases from V and 0 bases from J, with 11 bases between. The chain's CDR3 is CSASPGLNTEAFF. The CDR3 coding sequence is TGCAGTGCCAGTCCGGGATTGAACACTGAAGCTTTCTTT.